The clone carrying this T cell receptor beta chain was seen many times. Unique molecular identifiers were used to barcode this TCRbeta library. One entry per CDR3 protein, called by TCRdb with MiXCR from the PCR reads. The sample carries around 240,000 distinct CDR3 sequences, just under 8.5% recorded once. The data are from a study of T-cell reconstitution after alpha-beta-depleted transplantation in children. Looked up from germline, CDR1 is MNHNS and CDR2 is SASEGT. Trimming removed 6 bases from V and 7 bases from J; junction bases left unmatched: 10. The CDR3 runs to 14 residues. The chain combines TRBV6-1 with TRBJ1-1, with TRBD1 matching 8 bases. The sample was PBMCs, mostly from graft donor cells, taken 180 days after TCRalphabeta/CD19-depleted stem cell transplant. This receptor was identified in a male patient aged 10-17 years who had a stem cell transplant for acute lymphoblastic leukemia, so the T cells may come from the graft donor. The CDR3 loop reads CASRKDRVKNEAFF. The CDR3 DNA reads as TGTGCCAGCAGGAAGGACAGGGTGAAGAATGAAGCTTTCTTT.